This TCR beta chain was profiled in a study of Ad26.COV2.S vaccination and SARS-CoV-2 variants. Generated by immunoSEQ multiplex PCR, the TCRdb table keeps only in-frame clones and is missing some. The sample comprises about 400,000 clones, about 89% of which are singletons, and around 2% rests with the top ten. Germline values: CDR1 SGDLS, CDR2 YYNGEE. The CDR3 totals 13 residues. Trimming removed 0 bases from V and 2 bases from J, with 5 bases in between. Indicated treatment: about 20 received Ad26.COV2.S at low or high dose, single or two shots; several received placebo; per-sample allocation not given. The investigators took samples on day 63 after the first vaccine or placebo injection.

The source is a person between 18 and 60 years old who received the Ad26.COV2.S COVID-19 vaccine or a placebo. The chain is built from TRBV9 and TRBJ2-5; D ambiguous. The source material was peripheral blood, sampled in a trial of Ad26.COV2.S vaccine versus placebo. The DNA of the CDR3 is TGTGCCAGCAGCGTAGGTGTTCAAGAGACCCAGTACTTC. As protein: CASSVGVQETQYF.